A selection of T cell receptor beta chains follows, all from one sample in a study of blood T cell repertoires in COVID-19. Using immunoSEQ multiplex PCR, the repertoire was profiled, and TCRdb retains in-frame clones only, with some absent. The sample has around 250,000 clones, around four fifths seen once. Sequences were obtained from peripheral blood. These receptor sequences come from a man aged 30 to 39 who had recovered from COVID-19. Each CDR3 is given without its conserved first and last residue. Fields, in order: J gene, V gene, CDR3 protein.

J: TRBJ2-7
V: TRBV3-1/TRBV3-2
CDR3: ASSHMRRDEQY

J: TRBJ2-2
V: TRBV7-9
CDR3: ASVWTGGPTGELF

J: TRBJ1-2
V: TRBV7-2
CDR3: ASSFTSSDRGYGYT

J: TRBJ2-6
V: TRBV18
CDR3: ASLPGGQGFSGANVLT

J: TRBJ2-7
V: TRBV5-1
CDR3: ASSQNPGLSYEQY

J: TRBJ1-6
V: TRBV10-1
CDR3: ASNRPSSYNSPLH

J: TRBJ2-1
V: TRBV13
CDR3: ASSSGQGYNEQF

J: TRBJ1-2
V: TRBV2
CDR3: ASSDLRGVNYGYT

J: TRBJ2-5
V: TRBV3-1/TRBV3-2
CDR3: ASSQGDSLGH

J: TRBJ2-1
V: TRBV6-4
CDR3: ASSVQGGMDEQF